This is a list of T cell receptor beta chains from one sample in a study of graft-versus-host responses after intestinal transplantation. Antigens of these TCRs are unknown. Method: immunoSEQ multiplex PCR; TCRdb's copy keeps in-frame clones and lacks some. There are approximately 99,000 clones in the sample; about nine tenths occur only once, and over 0.15% lies in the top ten. Material: unstimulated CD4+ T cells sorted from spleen or lymph node cells, obtained before transplant. The receptors were gathered from a human donor who was the organ donor for an intestinal transplant. CDR3s include the opening cysteine and the closing phenylalanine or tryptophan. A D gene is named only where the DNA matches it firmly. Only part of the rows carry a size: once, few, many, or a class if the clone is expanded.

d_call j_call v_call clone_size cdr3_nt cdr3_aa
TRBD1 TRBJ1-2 TRBV19 - TGTGCCAGTAGGGTAGCTACCGGGACAGGGTTCTATGGCTACACCTTC CASRVATGTGFYGYTF
- TRBJ2-3 TRBV2 - TGTGCCAGCAAACAGATCACATTCTCTAGCACAGATACGCAGTATTTT CASKQITFSSTDTQYF
TRBD1 TRBJ2-7 TRBV11-3 - TGTGCCAGCAGCGAAGCCGGGACAGGGACCTACGAGCAGTACTTC CASSEAGTGTYEQYF
- TRBJ2-5 TRBV4-1 once TGCGCCAGCAGCTACGTGGGGAGCGTTGCTCAGACCCAGTACTTC CASSYVGSVAQTQYF
- TRBJ1-5 TRBV28 - TGTGCCAGCAGCGATAACAGGTTTGTGGGTCAGCCCCAGCATTTT CASSDNRFVGQPQHF
- TRBJ1-5 TRBV4-3 - TGCGCCAGCAGCCAAGAGGCGGGCGGAGGAACCCTTACCCAGCCCCAGCATTTT CASSQEAGGGTLTQPQHF
TRBD1 TRBJ1-4 TRBV2 - TGTGCCAGCAGTTTCCGGGACAGTGGGAAAAAACTGTTTTTT CASSFRDSGKKLFF
TRBD1 TRBJ1-2 TRBV7-2 - TGTGCCAGCAGCTCGACAGGGGAGACTAACTATGGCTACACCTTC CASSSTGETNYGYTF
- TRBJ2-1 TRBV6-5 - TGTGCCAGCTTTAGCCAGAGAGCTTACAATGAGCAGTTCTTC CASFSQRAYNEQFF
TRBD1 TRBJ1-2 TRBV5-4 - TGTGCCAGCAGCCAAGACCCCTCGGGGGCAGGGGGCAACTATGGCTACACCTTC CASSQDPSGAGGNYGYTF
TRBD1 TRBJ2-2 TRBV19 once TGTGCCAGTAGTGGGCCAGGGGGCGAACCCGGGGAGCTGTTTTTT CASSGPGGEPGELFF
TRBD1 TRBJ1-1 TRBV25-1 - TGTGCCAGCAGCCCTGGGACAGCCGTGAACACTGAAGCTTTCTTT CASSPGTAVNTEAFF
TRBD1 TRBJ2-2 TRBV7-9 - TGTGCCTCAATGGGGACAGGGGGCCGGGTGAACACCGGGGAGCTGTTTTTT CASMGTGGRVNTGELFF
- TRBJ2-7 TRBV2 - TGTGCCAGCAGCGACGAGGACATCCACGAGCAGTACTTC CASSDEDIHEQYF
TRBD1 TRBJ2-1 TRBV25-1 - TGTGCCAGCAGTCAGCACAGGGGCCATGAGCAGTTCTTC CASSQHRGHEQFF
- TRBJ1-1 TRBV19 - TGTGCCACCCGGGTGGCAGCCAACACTGAAGCTTTCTTT CATRVAANTEAFF
- TRBJ2-2 TRBV18 - TGTGCCAGCTCACCGATCGGTGCCGATTCCGGGGAGCTGTTTTTT CASSPIGADSGELFF
- TRBJ2-5 TRBV9 - TGTGCCAGCAGCATCGACCGGGTCCAGGAGACCCAGTACTTC CASSIDRVQETQYF
TRBD1 TRBJ1-1 TRBV6-5 - TGTGCCAGCCACTGGGACAGAGGAAGCACTGAAGCTTTCTTT CASHWDRGSTEAFF
- TRBJ2-7 TRBV27 - TGTGCCAGCAGTTTCACAGGGAAATACGAGCAGTACTTC CASSFTGKYEQYF
TRBD1 TRBJ1-3 TRBV6-1 few TGTGCCAGCAGACTGGGGACAGGGTATAGAGACACCATATATTTT CASRLGTGYRDTIYF
- TRBJ2-7 TRBV5-4 - TGTGCCAGCAGCAATCGGGGGAAAGCGGGCTACGAGCAGTACTTC CASSNRGKAGYEQYF
TRBD1 TRBJ2-2 TRBV7-6 once TGTGCCAGCAGCTTGCGATTCGGGGTGGACAGGGTTGACACCGGGGAGCTGTTTTTT CASSLRFGVDRVDTGELFF
TRBD2 TRBJ2-7 TRBV5-4 - TGTGCCAGCAGCCCCTCGTTGGTATCGGGAGGCGAGCAGTACTTC CASSPSLVSGGEQYF
TRBD1 TRBJ1-6 TRBV27 - TGTGCCAGCAGTTCGACAGGGCGAACCTATAATTCACCCCTCCACTTT CASSSTGRTYNSPLHF
- TRBJ2-3 TRBV18 - TGTGCCAGCTCCCTAAGAGAGCACACAGATACGCAGTATTTT CASSLREHTDTQYF
- TRBJ1-6 TRBV9 - TGTGCCAGCAATCTAAAAGGACAGTATAATTCACCCCTCCACTTT CASNLKGQYNSPLHF
- TRBJ2-7 TRBV7-6 - TGTGCCAGCAGCTTAGCATCCGACAGGTCCTACGAGCAGTACTTC CASSLASDRSYEQYF
- TRBJ1-5 TRBV27 - TGTGCCAGCAGTTTGATGGCGGGGAAAGGCAATCAGCCCCAGCATTTT CASSLMAGKGNQPQHF
- TRBJ1-5 TRBV27 - TGTGCCAGCAGTTTGGGGCGTCAGCCCCAGCATTTT CASSLGRQPQHF
TRBD1 TRBJ1-4 TRBV7-9 - TGTGCCAGCAGCTGGGACAGGGGGCGCGAAAAACTGTTTTTT CASSWDRGREKLFF
- TRBJ2-2 TRBV5-4 - TGTGCCAGCAGCTTGGAAGGGGTGGCCACCGGGGAGCTGTTTTTT CASSLEGVATGELFF
- TRBJ1-1 TRBV4-1 - TGCGCCAGCAGCCCTTTGGGGGGGGCCGGGAGGAACACTGAAGCTTTCTTT CASSPLGGAGRNTEAFF
- TRBJ2-7 TRBV11-2 - TGTGCCAGCAGCCGCTCGACAGGAGGCTCCTACGAGCAGTACTTC CASSRSTGGSYEQYF
- TRBJ2-7 TRBV21-1 few TGTGCCAGCAGCAAAGTCTTATGGGACAGAACTTACGAGCAGTACTTC CASSKVLWDRTYEQYF
TRBD2 TRBJ2-1 TRBV9 few TGTGCCAGCAGCCCTCGACTAGCGGGGGGAATGGATGAGCAGTTCTTC CASSPRLAGGMDEQFF
- TRBJ2-2 TRBV4-1 - TGCGCCAGCAGCCAAGTAAAAGGGCCCCTAGCGCGGACTCACCTAACCGGGGAGCTGTTTTTT CASSQVKGPLARTHLTGELFF
- TRBJ2-5 TRBV29-1 - TGCAGCGTTGCAAGCGGCCAAGAGACCCAGTACTTC CSVASGQETQYF
TRBD1 TRBJ1-6 TRBV7-3 - TGTGCCAGCAGACAATCGACAGGGGTCGCTAATTCACCCCTCCACTTT CASRQSTGVANSPLHF
- TRBJ2-5 TRBV2 - TGTGCCAGCAGAGCAGGGGTGTACCAAGAGACCCAGTACTTC CASRAGVYQETQYF
- TRBJ2-1 TRBV4-1 - TGCGCCAGCAGCCCTCCTAGCTTGGCGTACAATGAGCAGTTCTTC CASSPPSLAYNEQFF
TRBD1 TRBJ1-2 TRBV6-5 - TGTGCCAGCAAGGGACAGGAAAACTATGGCTACACCTTC CASKGQENYGYTF
- TRBJ1-2 TRBV7-9 - TGTGCCAGCAGCACCCGGGACTCGTTAAATGGCTACACCTTC CASSTRDSLNGYTF
- TRBJ1-2 TRBV4-1 - TGCGCCAGCAGCCAAGACCGAGACAGGCTACGGGGTGGCTACACCTTC CASSQDRDRLRGGYTF
TRBD2 TRBJ2-2 TRBV19 once TGTGCCAGTAGCGGGGGGGCGAACACCGGGGAGCTGTTTTTT CASSGGANTGELFF
TRBD1 TRBJ2-7 TRBV7-9 - TGTGCCAGCAGCAAGGGGACAGTCTCCTACGAGCAGTACTTC CASSKGTVSYEQYF
TRBD1 TRBJ1-2 TRBV25-1 - TGTGCCAGCAGCATGACAGGGGGTAGCTACACCTTC CASSMTGGSYTF
TRBD1 TRBJ1-3 TRBV30 - TGTGCCTGGGGACAGGGTGGAAACACCATATATTTT CAWGQGGNTIYF
- TRBJ1-2 TRBV4-3 - TGCGCCAGCAGCCAAGAAATTACTTTCTCTTATGGCTACACCTTC CASSQEITFSYGYTF
- TRBJ2-1 TRBV18 - TGTGCCAGCTCTCGGTCGGAGGGCGGCTACAATGAGCAGTTCTTC CASSRSEGGYNEQFF